Listed here are 11 T cell receptor beta chains from one sample, sequenced in a study of T cell repertoires in cytomegalovirus infection (dated by TCRdb to the late 2010s). Sequenced using an Illumina HiSeq 1500. TCRdb applied fastp at Q25 and MiXCR to the public reads, then kept only in-frame beta chains. Under each unique CDR3 protein, matching rows form one entry showing the most common genes and DNA. Across this sample there are approximately 550,000 distinct CDR3 sequences, with 15% to 20% seen only once. The ten top clones hold 20% to 30% of the sample. The sample comprised CD8+ T cells from PBMCs. The receptor set was obtained from a human donor in good health (CMV status not recorded). Some clones in this sample may be carry-over from other donors' samples.

V is TRBV19 and J is TRBJ1-5; the match to TRBD1 covers 8 bases. CDR3 length: 15 residues. J lost 7 bases, V lost 5 bases, and 10 bases had no gene match. From germline, CDR1 is LNHDA and CDR2 SQIVND (reference sequence). CDR3 loop: CASSSGTGDRQPQHF. CDR3 DNA sequence: TGTGCCAGTAGTTCCGGGACAGGAGATCGGCAGCCCCAGCATTTT.

This clonotype was seen repeatedly, ten times or more. This chain uses TRBV7-9 with TRBJ1-2; D is unclear. The V gene's germline CDR1 is SEHNR and CDR2 FQNEAQ (reference sequence). V lost 1 base and J 8 bases, leaving 11 bases between the germline ends. The CDR3 length is 13 residues. This CDR3 reads CASSLEPASGYTF. CDR3 nucleotide sequence: TGTGCCAGCAGCTTAGAGCCCGCTAGCGGCTACACCTTC.

There are a few counts of this clonotype. V gene TRBV4-1 combines with J gene TRBJ2-3, with 8 bases matching TRBD2. The CDR3 is 16 amino acids. The germline CDR1 and CDR2 sequences are MGHRA and YSYEKL. V shed 6 bases, J shed 2 bases, and the junction held 10 bases outside the gene matches. CDR3 sequence: CASSNPLADFTDTQYF. The DNA for the CDR3 is TGCGCCAGCAGTAATCCACTAGCGGACTTCACAGATACGCAGTATTTT.

This clonotype was observed at least ten times. V usage is TRBV7-9 and J usage is TRBJ2-5; 11 bases line up with TRBD2. CDR3 length equals 17 residues. V lost 5 bases and J lost 0; bases outside the gene matches: 8. Germline values: CDR1 SEHNR, CDR2 FQNEAQ (reference sequence). In nucleotides, the CDR3 is TGTGCCAGCAGCATTGGGACTAGCGGAAGGTACCAAGAGACCCAGTACTTC. Its translation: CASSIGTSGRYQETQYF.

This clonotype was found many times. The chain recombines TRBV12-3 or TRBV12-4 with TRBJ2-2; 7 bases agree with TRBD2. V gave up 5 bases and J gave up 6 bases; unmatched junction bases: 9. The CDR3 extends over 15 amino acids. CDR3 nucleotide sequence: TGTGCCAGCAGTAACCCCGGGGGGTGGTCCGGGGAGCTGTTTTTT. Translation: CASSNPGGWSGELFF.

In this sample, this clonotype turned up many times. This chain links TRBV6-5 with TRBJ2-7; the D gene is possibly TRBD1 (5 bases). The V end was cut by 5 bases, the J end by 3 bases, with 20 bases between. CDR1 is MNHEY, CDR2 SVGAGI, per germline. The CDR3 is 16 residues long. CDR3 DNA: TGTGCCAGCAGTGCCCCGATCTCAGGGAAGGACTACGAGCAGTACTTC. Residues: CASSAPISGKDYEQYF.

This clonotype was seen at least ten times. The V and J genes are TRBV10-3 and TRBJ1-3; weak D call: TRBD1 (6 bases). The CDR3 has 16 amino acids. Germline CDR1 and CDR2: ENHRY and SYGVKD. Trimming stripped 0 bases from V and 3 bases from J, with 12 bases between. The CDR3 loop is CAISESRTANGNTIYF. The CDR3 region has the DNA TGTGCCATCAGTGAGTCACGGACAGCAAATGGAAACACCATATATTTT.

A remark on this clonotype: A much larger clone sits a single nucleotide away, making a read error possible. This rearrangement joins TRBV5-4 to TRBJ1-2; D not resolved. This CDR3 region has 14 residues. Germline V gene data show CDR1 as SGHNT and CDR2 as YYREEE (reference sequence). CDR3 protein: CASSPKDQEYVYTF. In DNA form, the CDR3 reads TGTGCCAGCAGCCCGAAAGACCAGGAATATGTCTACACCTTC.

This clonotype was seen many times. The chain employs TRBV11-2 and TRBJ2-5; a weak D match, TRBD1 (5 bases). The CDR3 sequence is 14 residues long. The V gene's germline CDR1 is SGHAT and CDR2 FQNNGV. V dropped 6 bases and J dropped 3 bases, with 14 bases sitting between them. The chain's CDR3 is CASRLWGREETQYF. CDR3 coding DNA: TGTGCCAGCAGGCTCTGGGGCAGGGAAGAGACCCAGTACTTC.

This clonotype occurred many times. V usage is TRBV28 and J usage is TRBJ1-1, with D hard to call. Trimming removed 6 bases from V and 2 bases from J, with 19 bases in between. The CDR3 consists of 16 residues. Germline V gene lookup returns CDR1 MDHEN and CDR2 SYDVKM. As DNA, the CDR3 is TGTGCCAGCAGCCCCATTCGAGAGGACCTAAACACTGAAGCTTTCTTT. The encoded protein is CASSPIREDLNTEAFF.

Note on this clonotype: The junction shows a germline mismatch at one end, possibly a read error. V usage is TRBV7-8 and J usage is TRBJ2-7; D gene uncertain. CDR3 length: 14 amino acids. Germline V gene sequence: CDR1 SGHVS, CDR2 FQNEAQ. The chain's CDR3 is CASSPPYIPYEQYF. DNA for the CDR3: TGTGCTAGCAGCCCACCGTACATACCCTACGAGCAGTACTTC.